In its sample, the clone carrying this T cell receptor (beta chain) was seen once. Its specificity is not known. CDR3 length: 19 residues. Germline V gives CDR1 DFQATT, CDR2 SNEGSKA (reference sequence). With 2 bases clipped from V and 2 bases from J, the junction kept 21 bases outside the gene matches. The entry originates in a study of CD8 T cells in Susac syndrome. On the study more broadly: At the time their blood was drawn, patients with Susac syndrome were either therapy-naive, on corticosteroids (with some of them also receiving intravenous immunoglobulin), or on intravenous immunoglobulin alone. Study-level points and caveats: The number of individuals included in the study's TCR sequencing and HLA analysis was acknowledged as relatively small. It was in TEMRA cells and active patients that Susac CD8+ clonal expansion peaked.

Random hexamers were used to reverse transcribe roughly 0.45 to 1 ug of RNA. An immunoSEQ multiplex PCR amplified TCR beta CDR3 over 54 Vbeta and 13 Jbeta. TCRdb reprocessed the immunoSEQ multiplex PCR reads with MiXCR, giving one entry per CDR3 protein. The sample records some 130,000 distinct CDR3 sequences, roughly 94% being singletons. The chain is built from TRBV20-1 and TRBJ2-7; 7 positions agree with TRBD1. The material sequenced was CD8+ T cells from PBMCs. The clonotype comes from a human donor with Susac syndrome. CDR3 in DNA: TGCAGTGCTAGACCCAACGCTCATACAGGGGAGAATGTACCCTACGAGCAGTACTTC. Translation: CSARPNAHTGENVPYEQYF.